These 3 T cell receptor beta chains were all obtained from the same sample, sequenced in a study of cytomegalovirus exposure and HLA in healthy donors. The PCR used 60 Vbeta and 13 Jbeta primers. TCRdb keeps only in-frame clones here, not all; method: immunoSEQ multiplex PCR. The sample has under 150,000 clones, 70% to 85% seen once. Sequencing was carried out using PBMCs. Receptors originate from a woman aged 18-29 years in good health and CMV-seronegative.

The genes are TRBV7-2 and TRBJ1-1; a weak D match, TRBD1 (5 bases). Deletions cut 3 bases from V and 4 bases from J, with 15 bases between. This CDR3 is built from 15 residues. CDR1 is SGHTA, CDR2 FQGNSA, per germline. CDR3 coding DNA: TGTGCCAGCAGCTTTAGGGCCAGGGTAGGCACTGAAGCTTTCTTT. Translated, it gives CASSFRARVGTEAFF.

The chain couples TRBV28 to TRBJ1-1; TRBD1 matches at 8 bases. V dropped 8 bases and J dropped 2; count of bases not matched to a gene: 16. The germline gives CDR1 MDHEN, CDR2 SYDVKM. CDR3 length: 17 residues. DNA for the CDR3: TGTGCCAGCCTGCGCGCCAGGGGACAGGTATTCAACACTGAAGCTTTCTTT. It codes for CASLRARGQVFNTEAFF.

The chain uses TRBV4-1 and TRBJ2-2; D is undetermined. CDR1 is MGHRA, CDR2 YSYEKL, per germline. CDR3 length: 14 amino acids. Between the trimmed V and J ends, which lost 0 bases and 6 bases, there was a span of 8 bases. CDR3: CASSQEYLPGELFF. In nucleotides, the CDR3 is TGCGCCAGCAGCCAAGAATATCTCCCCGGGGAGCTGTTTTTT.